The subject of this entry is one TCR beta chain. This specimen comes from a study of control samples from healthy donors and cancer patients. Libraries were prepared by immunoSEQ multiplex PCR; TCRdb keeps only in-frame clonotypes and omits some of them. In the table there are 150,000 or so clones, around 90% of which are singletons. The CDR3 length is 11 residues. The junction had 1 base not matched to a gene; V was cut back by 5 bases and J by 7 bases. Germline CDR1 reads SNHLY; CDR2 reads FYNNEI. The sample taken for sequencing was blood. This receptor was identified in a man younger than 30 in good health. The rearrangement uses TRBV2 and TRBJ1-1, with TRBD1 matching over 7 bases. The CDR3 sequence is CASSRDSEAFF. In nucleotides, the CDR3 is TGTGCCAGCAGTCGGGACAGTGAAGCTTTCTTT.